One sample yielded the 6 T cell receptor beta chains listed below, sequenced in a study of PD-L1 blockade in urothelial cancer. Clones were sequenced by immunoSEQ multiplex PCR, and TCRdb holds only the in-frame ones, with some missing. There are 85,000 to 90,000 clones in the sample; about 85% occur only once, and 14% lies in the top ten. Sample time point: pretreatment peripheral blood. The specimen was PBMCs, collected around atezolizumab (anti-PD-L1) treatment. All receptors derive from a man aged 55-75 years with urothelial cancer.

The J gene is TRBJ1-2, the V gene TRBV11-3; D is undetermined. V lost 4 bases to trimming and J lost 1 base, with 10 bases between them. CDR3 length: 14 residues. Germline V gene sequence: CDR1 SGHNT, CDR2 YENEEA. The CDR3 here is CASSSCGFNYGYTF. CDR3 bases: TGTGCCAGCAGCTCGTGCGGGTTTAACTATGGCTACACCTTC.

This clone has a single count. The V and J genes are TRBV2 and TRBJ2-2, with D possibly TRBD1 on 6 matching bases. Germline loops: CDR1 SNHLY, CDR2 FYNNEI. V gave up 6 bases and J gave up 6 bases, with 11 bases separating them. The CDR3 length is 13 residues. In nucleotides, the CDR3 is TGTGCCAGCAGACAGGGAAACGCCGGGGAGCTGTTTTTT. Amino acids: CASRQGNAGELFF.

The chain links TRBV11-3 to TRBJ2-7; weak D call: TRBD1 (6 bases). V lost 5 bases to trimming and J lost 3 bases, with 11 bases between them. The CDR3 is made up of 13 amino acids. Germline V gives CDR1 SGHNT, CDR2 YENEEA. The DNA of the CDR3 is TGTGCCAGCAGCCAGGGGACGGTCTACGAGCAGTACTTC. Residues: CASSQGTVYEQYF.

This chain connects TRBV6-4 to TRBJ1-2, with a tentative D call TRBD1 (5 bases). Germline-derived CDR1 and CDR2 are MRHNA and SNTAGT. The V end was cut by 4 bases, the J end by 2 bases, with 14 bases between. The CDR3 consists of 15 residues. The CDR3, as DNA: TGTGCCAGCAGTGCCTCAATCGGGGGGAACTATGGCTACACCTTC. This codes for CASSASIGGNYGYTF.

This clone was found a few times. The CDR3 sequence is CASSLREAVTDTQYF. The DNA for the CDR3 is TGCGCCAGCAGCCTTCGCGAGGCAGTCACAGATACGCAGTATTTT. The chain is built from TRBV4-1 and TRBJ2-3, with D hard to call. The CDR3 loop spans 15 amino acids. Germline CDR1 reads MGHRA; CDR2 reads YSYEKL. Trimming removed 4 bases from V and 2 bases from J, with 13 bases in between.

This clone was picked up a small number of times. The CDR3 sequence: CASSVQGSNTEAFF. The CDR3 DNA follows: TGTGCCAGCAGTGTGCAGGGGTCGAACACTGAAGCTTTCTTT. This chain connects TRBV2 to TRBJ1-1, with D possibly TRBD1 on 6 matching bases. Trimming left V 4 bases short and J 1 base short, with 10 bases between. The CDR3 is 14 residues long. Germline V CDR1 and CDR2: SNHLY, FYNNEI.